These T cell receptor beta chains were read from a single sample in a study of T cell repertoires in cytomegalovirus infection. TCRdb re-called the reads through MiXCR, storing one row per CDR3 protein. This table holds around 530,000 distinct CDR3 sequences, 26% found once. Material: PBMCs. The receptor set was obtained from a human donor in good health (CMV status not recorded). Some clones in this sample may be carry-over from other donors' samples. Both conserved end residues are part of each CDR3. Each record gives: D gene, V gene, J gene, clone size, CDR3 protein, CDR3 DNA. The D gene is left open where the match is weak. Size values are once, few and many counts, or a class for expanded clones, and some rows have none.

D: NA
V: TRBV7-9
J: TRBJ1-1
size: few
CDR3: CASSLGAGGVFAEAFF
DNA: TGTGCCAGCAGCTTAGGAGCGGGGGGCGTTTTCGCTGAAGCTTTCTTT

D: TRBD2
V: TRBV5-4
J: TRBJ2-2
size: few
CDR3: CASSLGSGLAVVGELFF
DNA: TGTGCCAGCAGCTTGGGGTCGGGACTAGCGGTGGTCGGGGAGCTGTTTTTT

D: TRBD1
V: TRBV7-2
J: TRBJ2-1
size: many
CDR3: CASSLHMTGISEQFF
DNA: TGTGCCAGCAGCCTACATATGACAGGGATCAGTGAGCAGTTCTTC

D: TRBD1
V: TRBV28
J: TRBJ1-1
size: NA
CDR3: CASSFEGAGAFF
DNA: TGTGCCAGCAGTTTCGAGGGGGCAGGGGCTTTCTTT

D: TRBD2
V: TRBV19
J: TRBJ2-1
size: NA
CDR3: CATTRAGTYNEQFF
DNA: TGTGCCACCACCAGAGCGGGGACCTACAATGAGCAGTTCTTC

D: NA
V: TRBV20-1
J: TRBJ1-1
size: NA
CDR3: CSAPRGAPGTEAFF
DNA: TGCAGTGCACCCCGGGGGGCGCCGGGCACTGAAGCTTTCTTT

D: TRBD1
V: TRBV7-9
J: TRBJ2-5
size: many
CDR3: CASSDRQGYQETQYF
DNA: TGTGCCAGCAGCGATAGACAGGGGTACCAAGAGACCCAGTACTTC

D: NA
V: TRBV5-4
J: TRBJ2-3
size: few
CDR3: CASSLRVGGTDTQYF
DNA: TGTGCCAGCAGCCTTCGGGTGGGGGGCACAGATACGCAGTATTTT

D: NA
V: TRBV6-2/TRBV6-3
J: TRBJ2-2
size: NA
CDR3: CASRKGPVGTGELFF
DNA: TGTGCCAGCAGAAAGGGACCGGTCGGCACCGGGGAGCTGTTTTTT

D: NA
V: TRBV7-2
J: TRBJ1-2
size: NA
CDR3: CASSLAAAGHGYTF
DNA: TGTGCCAGCAGCTTAGCGGCGGCAGGGCACGGCTACACCTTC

D: TRBD2
V: TRBV11-3
J: TRBJ2-2
size: NA
CDR3: CASRRTSEGTGELFF
DNA: TGTGCCAGCAGACGGACTAGCGAGGGCACCGGGGAGCTGTTTTTT

D: NA
V: TRBV6-2/TRBV6-3
J: TRBJ2-7
size: few
CDR3: CASSYGTHEQYF
DNA: TGTGCCAGCAGTTACGGGACGCACGAGCAGTACTTC

D: TRBD2
V: TRBV11-2
J: TRBJ2-3
size: NA
CDR3: CASSLVRSGEQYF
DNA: TGTGCCAGCAGCTTAGTGCGGAGCGGGGAGCAGTATTTT

D: TRBD2
V: TRBV6-2/TRBV6-3
J: TRBJ2-1
size: few
CDR3: CASSTFPGLAVLEQFF
DNA: TGTGCCAGCAGTACGTTTCCGGGACTAGCGGTATTAGAGCAGTTCTTC

D: TRBD2
V: TRBV7-9
J: TRBJ2-3
size: NA
CDR3: CASSAPGLAGGPKDTQYF
DNA: TGTGCCAGCAGCGCCCCGGGACTAGCGGGAGGGCCCAAGGATACGCAGTATTTT

D: TRBD2
V: TRBV7-2
J: TRBJ2-5
size: many
CDR3: CASSSTSGAETQYF
DNA: TGTGCCAGCAGCTCAACTAGCGGGGCGGAGACCCAGTACTTC

D: NA
V: TRBV4-1
J: TRBJ2-4
size: many
CDR3: CASSQGPRGGEVIQYF
DNA: TGCGCCAGCAGCCAAGGACCCAGGGGTGGGGAAGTCATTCAGTACTTC

D: NA
V: TRBV7-2
J: TRBJ1-4
size: many
CDR3: CASSLESTTNEKLFF
DNA: TGTGCCAGCAGCTTGGAGTCAACAACTAATGAAAAACTGTTTTTT

D: NA
V: TRBV28
J: TRBJ2-1
size: few
CDR3: CASSLGRDEQFF
DNA: TGTGCCAGCAGTTTAGGTCGGGATGAGCAGTTCTTC

D: NA
V: TRBV6-2/TRBV6-3
J: TRBJ1-1
size: NA
CDR3: CASRLTGIHTEAFF
DNA: TGTGCCAGCAGACTTACAGGGATACACACTGAAGCTTTCTTT

D: TRBD1
V: TRBV11-2
J: TRBJ1-2
size: few
CDR3: CASSLGGTEYGYTF
DNA: TGTGCCAGCAGCTTAGGCGGGACAGAGTATGGCTACACCTTC

D: TRBD1
V: TRBV4-1
J: TRBJ2-2
size: NA
CDR3: CASSHGQEITSNTGELFF
DNA: TGCGCCAGCAGCCACGGACAGGAGATTACTTCGAACACCGGGGAGCTGTTTTTT

D: TRBD2
V: TRBV19
J: TRBJ2-2
size: few
CDR3: CASTPTSGRANTGELFF
DNA: TGTGCCAGTACCCCGACTAGCGGGAGGGCGAACACCGGGGAGCTGTTTTTT

D: NA
V: TRBV20-1
J: TRBJ2-5
size: few
CDR3: CSARNPVSAKETQYF
DNA: TGCAGTGCTAGAAACCCGGTTAGCGCTAAAGAGACCCAGTACTTC

D: NA
V: TRBV19
J: TRBJ2-2
size: NA
CDR3: CASSTSVHGELFF
DNA: TGTGCCAGTAGCACGAGCGTTCACGGGGAGCTGTTTTTT

D: TRBD1
V: TRBV7-9
J: TRBJ1-4
size: few
CDR3: CASSLFVGTATNEKLFF
DNA: TGTGCCAGCAGCTTATTCGTCGGGACAGCAACTAATGAAAAACTGTTTTTT

D: NA
V: TRBV7-2
J: TRBJ2-3
size: many
CDR3: CASSFSVLQADTQYF
DNA: TGTGCCAGCAGCTTCTCGGTCTTGCAGGCAGATACGCAGTATTTT

D: TRBD2
V: TRBV7-9
J: TRBJ2-3
size: few
CDR3: CASSPSTSGGITDTQYF
DNA: TGTGCCAGCAGCCCCTCGACTAGCGGAGGAATCACAGATACGCAGTATTTT

D: NA
V: TRBV28
J: TRBJ2-3
size: few
CDR3: CASTQVTVTDTQYF
DNA: TGTGCCAGCACCCAAGTCACTGTCACAGATACGCAGTATTTT

D: TRBD1
V: TRBV20-1
J: TRBJ1-6
size: NA
CDR3: CSARFRTGQPNSPLHF
DNA: TGCAGTGCTAGGTTCCGAACGGGACAGCCAAATTCACCCCTCCACTTT

D: NA
V: TRBV29-1
J: TRBJ1-1
size: NA
CDR3: CSVSTGMNTEAFF
DNA: TGCAGCGTTTCCACAGGTATGAACACTGAAGCTTTCTTT

D: NA
V: TRBV7-2
J: TRBJ1-5
size: many
CDR3: CASSLDSGNQPQHF
DNA: TGTGCCAGCAGCTTAGATTCGGGCAATCAGCCCCAGCATTTT

D: NA
V: TRBV6-5
J: TRBJ1-5
size: few
CDR3: CASGSGRNQPQHF
DNA: TGTGCCAGCGGTTCCGGGCGAAATCAGCCCCAGCATTTT

D: TRBD1
V: TRBV28
J: TRBJ1-2
size: NA
CDR3: CASTLLAQGGALGYTF
DNA: TGTGCCAGCACCTTATTGGCCCAGGGGGGAGCCCTTGGCTACACCTTC

D: NA
V: TRBV7-2
J: TRBJ1-2
size: many
CDR3: CASGPQVAGGYGYTF
DNA: TGTGCCAGCGGCCCACAAGTGGCGGGTGGATATGGCTACACCTTC

D: NA
V: TRBV30
J: TRBJ2-1
size: few
CDR3: CAWSVRVMGEQFF
DNA: TGTGCCTGGAGTGTTAGGGTAATGGGTGAGCAGTTCTTC

D: NA
V: TRBV7-9
J: TRBJ2-1
size: NA
CDR3: CASSPDRMGNEQFF
DNA: TGTGCCAGCAGCCCAGATAGGATGGGCAATGAGCAGTTCTTC

D: NA
V: TRBV28
J: TRBJ2-7
size: NA
CDR3: CASVSLYEQYF
DNA: TGTGCCAGCGTTTCTCTTTACGAGCAGTACTTC

D: NA
V: TRBV5-4
J: TRBJ2-1
size: few
CDR3: CASSLFRADNEQFF
DNA: TGTGCCAGCAGCTTGTTCAGGGCAGACAATGAGCAGTTCTTC

D: NA
V: TRBV10-3
J: TRBJ2-1
size: NA
CDR3: CAISERRDEQFF
DNA: TGTGCCATCAGTGAGAGAAGGGATGAGCAGTTCTTC

D: NA
V: TRBV11-1
J: TRBJ2-7
size: many
CDR3: CASSAPGRLSYEQYF
DNA: TGTGCCAGCAGCGCGCCGGGACGCCTCTCCTACGAGCAGTACTTC

D: NA
V: TRBV19
J: TRBJ2-5
size: once
CDR3: CASSIMAQAQETQYF
DNA: TGTGCCAGTAGTATAATGGCCCAGGCCCAGGAGACCCAGTACTTC

D: TRBD2
V: TRBV19
J: TRBJ2-1
size: few
CDR3: CASRRSSGARHEQFF
DNA: TGTGCCAGTAGAAGGTCTAGCGGGGCCAGGCATGAGCAGTTCTTC

D: TRBD1
V: TRBV2
J: TRBJ1-2
size: NA
CDR3: CASSEIAGGVNYGYTF
DNA: TGTGCCAGCAGTGAAATCGCAGGGGGTGTTAACTATGGCTACACCTTC

D: NA
V: TRBV7-2
J: TRBJ1-1
size: many
CDR3: CASSSQGRNTEAFF
DNA: TGTGCCAGCAGCTCGCAGGGGCGGAACACTGAAGCTTTCTTT

D: TRBD1
V: TRBV12-3/TRBV12-4
J: TRBJ1-1
size: NA
CDR3: CASRMRGRIGLNTEAFF
DNA: TGTGCCAGCAGAATGAGGGGGCGGATTGGGTTGAACACTGAAGCTTTCTTT

D: NA
V: TRBV28
J: TRBJ2-7
size: few
CDR3: CATLRLGGRSYEQYF
DNA: TGTGCCACCCTCCGCCTGGGGGGGCGCTCCTACGAGCAGTACTTC

D: NA
V: TRBV12-3/TRBV12-4
J: TRBJ1-5
size: many
CDR3: CASSPQGASNQPQHF
DNA: TGTGCCAGCAGTCCACAGGGTGCAAGCAATCAGCCCCAGCATTTT

D: NA
V: TRBV7-8
J: TRBJ2-5
size: many
CDR3: CASSLEFSLGETQYF
DNA: TGTGCCAGCAGCTTAGAGTTCTCGTTGGGAGAGACCCAGTACTTC

D: NA
V: TRBV7-9
J: TRBJ1-2
size: many
CDR3: CASSREPGSDYGYTF
DNA: TGTGCCAGCAGTCGAGAACCAGGGAGCGACTATGGCTACACCTTC

D: NA
V: TRBV7-6
J: TRBJ2-2
size: many
CDR3: CASSLDPAHTGELFF
DNA: TGTGCCAGCAGCTTGGACCCCGCGCACACCGGGGAGCTGTTTTTT

D: TRBD2
V: TRBV9
J: TRBJ2-1
size: NA
CDR3: CASSATGLAGVNEQFF
DNA: TGTGCCAGCAGCGCAACGGGACTAGCGGGAGTCAATGAGCAGTTCTTC

D: TRBD2
V: TRBV7-2
J: TRBJ2-7
size: NA
CDR3: CASSPLSGGSYEQYF
DNA: TGTGCCAGCAGCCCTTTAAGCGGCGGGAGTTACGAGCAGTACTTC

D: NA
V: TRBV7-9
J: TRBJ2-1
size: few
CDR3: CASSLALTAEQFF
DNA: TGTGCCAGCAGCTTAGCGCTGACCGCTGAGCAGTTCTTC

D: TRBD1
V: TRBV27
J: TRBJ2-5
size: NA
CDR3: CASRQLGTVGTQYF
DNA: TGTGCCAGCAGACAGTTGGGGACAGTGGGGACCCAGTACTTC

D: NA
V: TRBV7-8
J: TRBJ2-1
size: NA
CDR3: CASSLAFKGRGHEQFF
DNA: TGTGCCAGCAGCTTAGCGTTTAAGGGGAGAGGTCATGAGCAGTTCTTC

D: TRBD2
V: TRBV12-3/TRBV12-4
J: TRBJ2-1
size: NA
CDR3: CASSLPMTSEQFF
DNA: TGTGCCAGCAGTTTACCCATGACTAGCGAGCAGTTCTTC

D: NA
V: TRBV6-2/TRBV6-3
J: TRBJ1-3
size: NA
CDR3: CASSPGLSQSTIYF
DNA: TGTGCCAGCAGCCCGGGGCTATCACAGAGCACCATATATTTT

D: NA
V: TRBV6-6
J: TRBJ1-4
size: NA
CDR3: CASRDRRTTNEKLFF
DNA: TGTGCCAGTCGAGACAGGAGAACAACTAATGAAAAACTGTTTTTT